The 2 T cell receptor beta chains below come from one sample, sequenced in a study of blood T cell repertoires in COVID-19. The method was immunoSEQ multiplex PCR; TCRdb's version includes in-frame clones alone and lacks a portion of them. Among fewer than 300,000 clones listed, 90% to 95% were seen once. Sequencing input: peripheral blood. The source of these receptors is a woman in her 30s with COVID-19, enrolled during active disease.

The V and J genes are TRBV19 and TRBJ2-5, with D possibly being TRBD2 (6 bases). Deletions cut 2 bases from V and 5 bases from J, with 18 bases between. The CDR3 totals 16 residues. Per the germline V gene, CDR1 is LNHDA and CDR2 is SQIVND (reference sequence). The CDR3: CASSILGIGAGETQYF. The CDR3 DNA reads TGTGCCAGTAGTATACTGGGGATTGGGGCGGGGGAGACCCAGTACTTC.

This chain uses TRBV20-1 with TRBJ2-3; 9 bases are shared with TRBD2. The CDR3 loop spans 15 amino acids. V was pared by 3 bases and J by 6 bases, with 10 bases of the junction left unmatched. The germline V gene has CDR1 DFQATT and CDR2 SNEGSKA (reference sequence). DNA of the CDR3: TGCAGTGCTAGTGGTCGCGGGAGGGGCGGTGATACGCAGTATTTT. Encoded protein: CSASGRGRGGDTQYF.